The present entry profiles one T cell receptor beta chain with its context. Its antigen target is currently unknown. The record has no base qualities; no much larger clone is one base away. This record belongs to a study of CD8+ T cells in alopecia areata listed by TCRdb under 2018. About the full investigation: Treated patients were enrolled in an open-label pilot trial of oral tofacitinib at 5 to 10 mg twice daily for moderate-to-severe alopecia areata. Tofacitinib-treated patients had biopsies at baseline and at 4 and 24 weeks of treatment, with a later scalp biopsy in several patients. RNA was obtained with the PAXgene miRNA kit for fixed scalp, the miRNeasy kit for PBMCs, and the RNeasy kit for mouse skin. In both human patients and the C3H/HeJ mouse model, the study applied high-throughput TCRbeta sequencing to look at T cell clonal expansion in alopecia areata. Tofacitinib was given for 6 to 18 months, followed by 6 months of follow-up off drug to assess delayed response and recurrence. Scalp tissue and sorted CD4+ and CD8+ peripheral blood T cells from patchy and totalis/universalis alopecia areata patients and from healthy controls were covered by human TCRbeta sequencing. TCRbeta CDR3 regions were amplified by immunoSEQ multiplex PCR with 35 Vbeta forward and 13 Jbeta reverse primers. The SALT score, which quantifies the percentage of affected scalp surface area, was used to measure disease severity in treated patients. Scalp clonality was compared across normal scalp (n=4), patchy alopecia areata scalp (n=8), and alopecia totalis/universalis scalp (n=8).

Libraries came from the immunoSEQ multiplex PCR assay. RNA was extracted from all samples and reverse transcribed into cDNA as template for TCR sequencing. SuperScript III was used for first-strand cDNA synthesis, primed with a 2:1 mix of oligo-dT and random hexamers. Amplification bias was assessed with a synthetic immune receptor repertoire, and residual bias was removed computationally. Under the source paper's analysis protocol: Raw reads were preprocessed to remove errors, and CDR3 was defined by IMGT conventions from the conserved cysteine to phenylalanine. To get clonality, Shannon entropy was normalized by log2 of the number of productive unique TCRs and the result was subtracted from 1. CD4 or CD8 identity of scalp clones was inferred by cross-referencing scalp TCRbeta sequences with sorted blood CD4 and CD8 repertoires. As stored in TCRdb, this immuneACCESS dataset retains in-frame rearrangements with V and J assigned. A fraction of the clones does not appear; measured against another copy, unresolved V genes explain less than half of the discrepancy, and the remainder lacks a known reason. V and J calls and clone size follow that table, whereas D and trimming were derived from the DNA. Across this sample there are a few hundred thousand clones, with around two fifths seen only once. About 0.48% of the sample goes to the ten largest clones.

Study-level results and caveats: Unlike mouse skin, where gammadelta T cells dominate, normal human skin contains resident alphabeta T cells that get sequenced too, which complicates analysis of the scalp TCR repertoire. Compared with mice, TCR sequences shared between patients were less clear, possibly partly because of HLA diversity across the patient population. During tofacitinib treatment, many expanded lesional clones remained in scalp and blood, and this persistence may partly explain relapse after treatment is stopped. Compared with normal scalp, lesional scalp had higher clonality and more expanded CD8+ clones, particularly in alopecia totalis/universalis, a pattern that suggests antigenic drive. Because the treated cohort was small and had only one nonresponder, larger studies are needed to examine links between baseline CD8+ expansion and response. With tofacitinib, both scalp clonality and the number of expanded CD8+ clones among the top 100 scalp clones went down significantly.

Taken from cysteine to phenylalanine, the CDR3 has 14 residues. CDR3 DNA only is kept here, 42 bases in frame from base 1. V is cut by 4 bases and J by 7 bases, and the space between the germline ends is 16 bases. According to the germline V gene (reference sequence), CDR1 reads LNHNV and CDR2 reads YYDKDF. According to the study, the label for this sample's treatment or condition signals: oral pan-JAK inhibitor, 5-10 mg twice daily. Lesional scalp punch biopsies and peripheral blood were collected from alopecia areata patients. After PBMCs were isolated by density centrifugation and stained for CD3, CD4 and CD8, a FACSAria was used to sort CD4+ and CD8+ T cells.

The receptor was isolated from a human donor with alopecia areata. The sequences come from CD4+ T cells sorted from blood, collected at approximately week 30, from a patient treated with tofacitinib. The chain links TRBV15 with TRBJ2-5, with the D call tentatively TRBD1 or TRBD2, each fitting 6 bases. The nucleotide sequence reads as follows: TGTGCCACCAGCACCCACGGGGGCGCAGGGACCCAGTACTTC. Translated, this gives CATSTHGGAGTQYF.